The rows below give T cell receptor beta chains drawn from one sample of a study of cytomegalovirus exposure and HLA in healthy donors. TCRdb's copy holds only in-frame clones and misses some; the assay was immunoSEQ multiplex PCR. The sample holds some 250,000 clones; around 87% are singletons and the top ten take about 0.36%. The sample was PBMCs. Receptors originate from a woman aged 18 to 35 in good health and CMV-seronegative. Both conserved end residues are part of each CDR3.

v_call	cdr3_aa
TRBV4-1	CASSQYLMNTGELFF
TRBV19	CASNLGGSNYGYTF
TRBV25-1	CASSESGGLGTQYF
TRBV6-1	CATRAGMNTEAFF
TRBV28	CASSVSTGRYNEQFF
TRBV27	CASSTGTSGGANNEQFF
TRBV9	CASSVAGGSEKLFF
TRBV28	CASSLSGRGYGYTF
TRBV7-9	CASRGDRDYGYTF
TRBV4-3	CASSPSGGQETQYF
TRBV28	CASSSYWTGEGSPLHF
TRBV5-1	CASSWGEITGELFF
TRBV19	CASIPQASSYNEQFF
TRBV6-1	CASSRQGVDTDTQYF
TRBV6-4	CASRTQGQETQYF
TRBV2	CASSEGLAGLTGANVLTF
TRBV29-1	CSVEWQEAETQYF
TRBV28	CASSLVEGHSGNTIYF
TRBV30	CAWSGHTQYF
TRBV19	CASSQAGNEKLFF
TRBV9	CASSGTATGELFF
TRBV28	CASSLTGVWKGTEAFF
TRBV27	CASSLAQGYYEQYF